Below, 19 T cell receptor beta chains from the same sample are listed, as sequenced in a study of spatial heterogeneity in lung cancer. Study outcomes and limitations: The number of expanded tumor alpha and beta chains correlated with mutation number.

The time point: sample taken at primary tumor resection. For these TCRs, the target antigens are not known. TCRdb passed the 5' RACE reads through MiXCR, listing each CDR3 protein once. The sample shows around 6,200 distinct CDR3 sequences, approximately 14% of them seen only once. The starting material was lung tumor tissue, obtained at surgery. The receptor source for this set is a male donor with early-stage non-small cell lung cancer.

This clonotype occurred many times. For a library built for alpha chains, this beta chain is a stray read; little rests on its size. CDR3 bases: TGCAGTGCTGGGGACAGAATGAACACTGAAGCTTTCTTT. Its protein product is CSAGDRMNTEAFF. The chain links TRBV20-1 to TRBJ1-1; 7 positions match TRBD1. V lost 5 bases and J lost 0; bases outside the gene matches: 3. This CDR3 spans 13 amino acids. Germline values: CDR1 DFQATT, CDR2 SNEGSKA (reference sequence).

This clonotype qualifies as medium-sized. This beta chain turned up in a library designed for alpha chains; as an off-target read, its abundance says little. The rearrangement joins TRBV6-4 to TRBJ1-1; D is ambiguous. V was clipped by 6 bases and J by 6 bases, with 14 bases between them. CDR1 and CDR2 from the germline V gene are MRHNA and SNTAGT. The CDR3 covers 13 residues. The CDR3 sequence is CASRDPIAAEAFF. The CDR3 nucleotides read TGTGCCAGCAGAGATCCGATAGCCGCTGAAGCTTTCTTT.

There are many counts of this clonotype. Since the library was made to target alpha chains, this beta chain is a stray read and its abundance is not meaningful. The rearrangement uses TRBV27 and TRBJ1-5; TRBD1 aligns across 7 bases. CDR1 and CDR2 from the germline V gene are MNHEY and SMNVEV (reference sequence). Trimming removed 3 bases from V and 6 bases from J; junction bases left unmatched: 5. This CDR3 has 14 residues. This CDR3 reads CASSFGGGTQPQHF. The DNA for the CDR3 is TGTGCCAGCAGTTTCGGAGGGGGCACTCAGCCCCAGCATTTT.

In this sample, this clonotype turned up many times. A junction boundary mismatches the germline segment, possibly from a read error. Because this beta chain is a stray read in a library intended to capture alpha chains, its abundance should not be given much weight. The J gene is TRBJ2-1, the V gene TRBV7-7; D unresolved. Germline V gene lookup returns CDR1 SSHAT and CDR2 FNYEAQ (reference sequence). The length of the CDR3 is 13 residues. DNA of the CDR3: TGTGCTAGCAGCTCCGGAATTCGAAATGAGCAGTTCTTC. Amino acid sequence: CASSSGIRNEQFF.

In this sample, this clonotype is large (0.1 to 1%). This beta chain is an unintended read in a library built for alpha chains; its size means little. This chain links TRBV12-3 or TRBV12-4 with TRBJ1-2; 9 nucleotides align to TRBD1. The CDR3 sequence is 13 residues long. J was trimmed by 5 bases and V by 5 bases; bases with no gene match: 3. CDR3 nucleotides: TGTGCCAGCAGTGGGGGACAGGGATATGGCTACACCTTC. It yields the protein CASSGGQGYGYTF.

Relative to its sample, this clonotype is large. A library prepared for alpha chains yielded this beta chain as an off-target read; its size is of little meaning. This chain connects TRBV7-2 to TRBJ1-4; D gene ambiguous. Per the germline V gene, CDR1 is SGHTA and CDR2 is FQGNSA. The length of the CDR3 is 15 residues. V lost 5 bases to trimming and J lost 8 bases, with 18 bases between them. The CDR3 nucleotides read TGTGCCAGCAGCCCCCAGGTTTCCCCTTCGGAAAAACTGTTTTTT. Translating gives CASSPQVSPSEKLFF.

The sample holds a few counts of this clonotype. This beta chain slipped into a library made for alpha chains as a stray read, so its size is not meaningful. The genes are TRBV5-1 and TRBJ2-2, with a weak D call TRBD1 (5 bases). V was clipped by 4 bases and J by 4 bases, with 8 bases between them. CDR1 SGHRS and CDR2 YFSETQ come from the germline V gene. CDR3 length: 13 residues. The CDR3 region has the DNA TGCGCCAGCAGCCAGGGCCCCACCGGGGAGCTGTTTTTT. Protein: CASSQGPTGELFF.

This clonotype counts as large. This beta chain represents an off-target read in a library built for alpha chains; its size is of limited meaning. The V and J genes are TRBV10-2 and TRBJ1-1, with 8 bases that match TRBD1. This CDR3 has 12 amino acids. J was trimmed by 11 bases and V by 4 bases; bases with no gene match: 6. CDR1 is WSHSY and CDR2 is SAAADI in the germline V gene. The CDR3, as DNA: TGCGCCAGCAGTGCGACAGGGGATGAGGCTTTCTTT. It encodes CASSATGDEAFF.

This clonotype was seen ten or more times. The library was prepared for alpha chains; this beta chain is a stray read, so its frequency means little. In nucleotides, the CDR3 is TGTGCCAGCAGTTCCCCCGGGACTTGGGATAACACTGAAGCTTTCTTT. Translating gives CASSSPGTWDNTEAFF. The chain recombines TRBV12-3 or TRBV12-4 with TRBJ1-1, with D perhaps matching TRBD1 (5 bases). The V end was cut by 4 bases, the J end by 2 bases, with 17 bases between. This CDR3 has 16 residues.

The sample holds a few counts of this clonotype. The library was designed around alpha chains, so this beta chain is a stray read whose abundance carries little weight. DNA for the CDR3: TGCGCCAGCAGCTTGGTGGCAGGGGACCTTTTCGACGGCTACACCTTC. Amino acid sequence: CASSLVAGDLFDGYTF. The rearrangement links TRBV5-1 to TRBJ1-2, with a weak D call TRBD1 (6 bases). The CDR3 is 16 residues long. Trimming left V 0 bases short and J 8 bases short, with 20 bases between. Germline assignment: CDR1 SGHRS and CDR2 YFSETQ.

Comments on this clonotype: The library was designed around alpha chains, so this beta chain is a stray read whose abundance carries little weight. The genes are TRBV6-6 and TRBJ1-1, with a tentative D call TRBD1 (6 bases). Trimming shortened V by 5 bases and J by 0 bases, and 13 bases separated the two germline ends. Germline CDR1 and CDR2: MNHNY and SVGAGI (reference sequence). The length of the CDR3 is 15 residues. The DNA of the CDR3 is TGTGCCAGCAGTAAGGGGACACCCTTGAACACTGAAGCTTTCTTT. Encoded protein: CASSKGTPLNTEAFF.

This clonotype was observed at least ten times. This beta chain is off target for a library built for alpha chains, so its abundance means little. The CDR3 nucleotides are TGTGCCAGCAGCTTAGCGGGGACAGGTCCCTACGAGCAGTACTTC. Residues: CASSLAGTGPYEQYF. This sequence joins TRBV11-2 and TRBJ2-7; 8 bases fit TRBD1. V lost 1 base, J lost 2 bases, and 4 bases stayed unmatched. Germline V gene lookup returns CDR1 SGHAT and CDR2 FQNNGV. CDR3 length equals 15 residues.

As for this clonotype: The library was prepared for alpha chains; this beta chain is a stray read, so its frequency means little. The chain uses TRBV29-1 and TRBJ2-4; TRBD1 matches 8 bases. CDR3 length: 12 amino acids. Germline V gene sequence: CDR1 SQVTM, CDR2 ANQGSEA. V lost 7 bases and J lost 8; bases outside the gene matches: 7. CDR3 region: CSGGQGADIQYF. CDR3 nucleotides: TGCAGCGGCGGACAGGGCGCGGACATTCAGTACTTC.

As concerns this clonotype: In a library made to pick up alpha chains, this beta chain is a stray read with a size that means little. The rearrangement uses TRBV28 and TRBJ2-3, with D uncertain. V gave up 7 bases and J gave up 0 bases, with 14 bases separating them. Germline V gene sequence: CDR1 MDHEN, CDR2 SYDVKM. The CDR3 has 15 residues. The CDR3 sequence: CASNHGSVSTDTQYF. The CDR3 DNA follows: TGTGCCAGCAACCACGGCAGCGTGAGCACAGATACGCAGTATTTT.

This clonotype is medium-sized in the sample. This beta chain turned up in a library designed for alpha chains; as an off-target read, its abundance says little. The chain has TRBV11-2 and TRBJ2-3, with 9 bases matching TRBD2. Germline-derived CDR1 and CDR2 are SGHAT and FQNNGV. This CDR3 is built from 14 residues. J lost 1 base, V lost 4 bases, and 0 bases had no gene match. CDR3 bases: TGTGCCAGCAGCTGGACTAGCGGCACAGATACGCAGTATTTT. It specifies CASSWTSGTDTQYF.

By its share, this clonotype is medium-sized. In a library made to pick up alpha chains, this beta chain is a stray read with a size that means little. V and J are TRBV5-5 and TRBJ1-5, with unresolved D. CDR3 length: 14 amino acids. V lost 0 bases and J lost 3, with 7 bases in between. Per the germline V gene, CDR1 is SGHKS and CDR2 is YYEKEE (reference sequence). CDR3: CASSLDVHNQPQHF. CDR3 nucleotides: TGTGCCAGCAGCTTGGACGTACACAATCAGCCCCAGCATTTT.

This clonotype was seen at least ten times. With the library built for alpha chains, this beta chain is off target and its frequency is not meaningful. The genes are TRBV18 and TRBJ2-1, with 8 bases fitting TRBD1. V lost 2 bases and J lost 8; bases outside the gene matches: 5. The CDR3 covers 14 residues. Germline loops: CDR1 KGHSH, CDR2 LQKENI. Here the CDR3 reads CASSPRTGLDEQFF. The CDR3, as DNA: TGTGCCAGCTCACCAAGGACAGGGTTAGATGAGCAGTTCTTC.

By share of the sample, this clonotype is medium-sized. This beta chain came through as a stray read in a library set up for alpha chains, and its size says little. V gene TRBV12-3 or TRBV12-4 combines with J gene TRBJ2-7; 7 bases fit TRBD2. The CDR3 covers 18 residues. Germline trimming cut 0 bases from V and 0 bases from J; bases unmatched to any gene: 11. CDR3 sequence: CASSLASQAGSISYEQYF. The CDR3 bases are TGTGCCAGCAGTTTAGCGAGTCAAGCGGGGAGTATCTCCTACGAGCAGTACTTC.

This clonotype has just a few counts. Since the library was made to target alpha chains, this beta chain is a stray read and its abundance is not meaningful. The chain links TRBV4-1 to TRBJ1-6; no firm D call. The CDR3 is 15 residues long. Deletions cut 3 bases from V and 7 bases from J, with 13 bases between. Germline V CDR1 and CDR2: MGHRA, YSYEKL. Written as DNA, the CDR3 is TGCGCCAGCAGCCAGGGAATTCTGGGAAATTCACCCCTCCACTTT. Translating gives CASSQGILGNSPLHF.